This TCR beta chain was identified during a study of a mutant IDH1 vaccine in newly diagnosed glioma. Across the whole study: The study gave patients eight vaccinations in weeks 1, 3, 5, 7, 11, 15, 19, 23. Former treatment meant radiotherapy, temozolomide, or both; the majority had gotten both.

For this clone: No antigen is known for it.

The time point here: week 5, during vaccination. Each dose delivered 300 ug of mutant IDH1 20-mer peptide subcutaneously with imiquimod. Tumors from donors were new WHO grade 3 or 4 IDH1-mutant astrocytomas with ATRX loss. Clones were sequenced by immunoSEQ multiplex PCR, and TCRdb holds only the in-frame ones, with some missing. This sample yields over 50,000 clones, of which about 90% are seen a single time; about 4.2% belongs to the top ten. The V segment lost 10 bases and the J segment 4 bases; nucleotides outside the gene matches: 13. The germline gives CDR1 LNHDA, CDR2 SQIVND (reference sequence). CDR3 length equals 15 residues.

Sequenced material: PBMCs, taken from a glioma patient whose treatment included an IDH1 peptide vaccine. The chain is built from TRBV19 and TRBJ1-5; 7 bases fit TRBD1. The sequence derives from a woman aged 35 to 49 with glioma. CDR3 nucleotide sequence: TGTGCCACCAGTATGGGGACAGCGGGTAATCAGCCCCAGCATTTT. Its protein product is CATSMGTAGNQPQHF.